This T cell receptor beta chain was identified in a study of T-cell memory formation after mild COVID-19. General study points: Specificity for SARS-CoV-2 was not confirmed among the second-wave clones peaking on day 37. CM and EM subsets held most contracting CD4+ clones; EMRA held CD8+ ones. Contracting clones, day 15 to 85, had balanced CD4/CD8, and later expanders favored CD4+.

The length of the CDR3 is 13 residues. Deletions cut 3 bases from V and 1 base from J, with 5 bases between. CDR1 MDHEN and CDR2 SYDVKM come from the germline V gene. Constant-segment-primed 5'RACE gave TCR alpha and TCR beta cDNA libraries with sample barcodes and UMIs. TCRdb recomputed calls from the 5' RACE reads with MiXCR, one row per CDR3 protein. Among 30,000 to 40,000 distinct CDR3 sequences, over 9.5% were seen once, and the ten largest hold around 30%. Many counts were recorded for this clonotype. Its matching antigen is unknown. The sample was PBMCs or a T cell subset sorted from them (not recorded which). The receptor comes from a man younger than 35 who had mild COVID-19 (a few samples of this study predate the infection). Cell type and time point are not known. The chain links TRBV28 to TRBJ2-3; no clear D. Written as DNA, the CDR3 is TGTGCCAGCAGTTTCCAGGGCACAGATACGCAGTATTTT. It codes for CASSFQGTDTQYF. The whole variable domain, remainder taken from reference TRBV28 and TRBJ2-3, is DVKVTQSSRYLVKRTGEKVFLECVQDMDHENMFWYRQDPGLGLRLIYFSYDVKMKEKGDIPEGYSVSREKKERFSLILESASTNQTSMYLCASSFQGTDTQYFGPGTRLTVL.